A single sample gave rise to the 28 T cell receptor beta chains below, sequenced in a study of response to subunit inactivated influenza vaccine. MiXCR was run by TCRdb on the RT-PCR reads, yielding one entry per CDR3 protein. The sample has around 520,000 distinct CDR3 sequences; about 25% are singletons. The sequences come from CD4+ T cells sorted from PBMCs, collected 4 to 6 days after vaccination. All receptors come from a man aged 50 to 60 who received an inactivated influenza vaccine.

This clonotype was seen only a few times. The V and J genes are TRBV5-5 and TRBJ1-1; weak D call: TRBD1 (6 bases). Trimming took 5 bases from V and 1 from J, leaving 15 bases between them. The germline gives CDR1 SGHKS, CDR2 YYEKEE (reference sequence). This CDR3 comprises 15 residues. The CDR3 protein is CASRGRDTTNTEAFF. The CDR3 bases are TGTGCCAGCAGAGGTAGGGACACGACGAACACTGAAGCTTTCTTT.

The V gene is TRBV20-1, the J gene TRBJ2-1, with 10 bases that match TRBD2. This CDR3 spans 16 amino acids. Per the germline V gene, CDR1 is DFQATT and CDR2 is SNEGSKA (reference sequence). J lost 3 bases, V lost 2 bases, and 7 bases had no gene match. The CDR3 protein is CSARLLLAGDYNEQFF. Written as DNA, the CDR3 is TGCAGTGCTAGATTACTGCTAGCGGGAGACTACAATGAGCAGTTCTTC.

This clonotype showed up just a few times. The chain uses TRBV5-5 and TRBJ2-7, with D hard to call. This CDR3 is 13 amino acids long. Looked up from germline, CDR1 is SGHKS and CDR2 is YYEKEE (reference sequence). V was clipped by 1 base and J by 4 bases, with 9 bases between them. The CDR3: CASSLRNGYEQYF. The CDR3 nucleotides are TGTGCCAGCAGCTTGAGGAACGGTTACGAGCAGTACTTC.

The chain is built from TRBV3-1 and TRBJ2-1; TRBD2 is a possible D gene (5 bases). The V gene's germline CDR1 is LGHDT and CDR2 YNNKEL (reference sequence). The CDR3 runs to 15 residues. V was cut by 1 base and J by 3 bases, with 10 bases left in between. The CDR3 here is CASSQVRVRYNEQFF. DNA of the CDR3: TGTGCCAGCAGCCAAGTGCGGGTTCGCTACAATGAGCAGTTCTTC.

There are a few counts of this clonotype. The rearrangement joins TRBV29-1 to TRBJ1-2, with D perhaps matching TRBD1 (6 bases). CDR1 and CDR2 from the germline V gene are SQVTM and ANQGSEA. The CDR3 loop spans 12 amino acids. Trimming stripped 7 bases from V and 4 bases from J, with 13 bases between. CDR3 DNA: TGCAGCGGTCTACAGGGCACCTATGGCTACACCTTC. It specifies CSGLQGTYGYTF.

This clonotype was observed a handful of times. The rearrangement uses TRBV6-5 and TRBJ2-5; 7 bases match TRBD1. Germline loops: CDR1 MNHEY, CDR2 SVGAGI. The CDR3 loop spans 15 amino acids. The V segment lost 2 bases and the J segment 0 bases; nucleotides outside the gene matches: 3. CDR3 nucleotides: TGTGCCAGCAGTTACGACAGGGCCTACCAAGAGACCCAGTACTTC. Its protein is CASSYDRAYQETQYF.

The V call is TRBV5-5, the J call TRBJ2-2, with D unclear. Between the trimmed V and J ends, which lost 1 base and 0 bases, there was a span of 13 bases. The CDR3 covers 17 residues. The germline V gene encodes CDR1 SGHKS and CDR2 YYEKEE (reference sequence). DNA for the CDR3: TGTGCCAGCAGCTTGTTAGTAGCCTCTGCGAACACCGGGGAGCTGTTTTTT. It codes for CASSLLVASANTGELFF.

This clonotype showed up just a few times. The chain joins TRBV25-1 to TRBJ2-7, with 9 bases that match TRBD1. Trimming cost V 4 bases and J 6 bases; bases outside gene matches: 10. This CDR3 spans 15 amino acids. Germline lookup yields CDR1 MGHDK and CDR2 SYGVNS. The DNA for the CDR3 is TGTGCCAGCAGTGGAGGACAGGGGTGGTTCGGCGAGCAGTACTTC. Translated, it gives CASSGGQGWFGEQYF.

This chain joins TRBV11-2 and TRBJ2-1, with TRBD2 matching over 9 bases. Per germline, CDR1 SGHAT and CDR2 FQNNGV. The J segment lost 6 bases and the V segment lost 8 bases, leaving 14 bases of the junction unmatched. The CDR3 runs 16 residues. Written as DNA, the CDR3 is TGTGCCAGCCGCGGGGGGGCTAGCGGGATGGGCAATGAGCAGTTCTTC. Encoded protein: CASRGGASGMGNEQFF.

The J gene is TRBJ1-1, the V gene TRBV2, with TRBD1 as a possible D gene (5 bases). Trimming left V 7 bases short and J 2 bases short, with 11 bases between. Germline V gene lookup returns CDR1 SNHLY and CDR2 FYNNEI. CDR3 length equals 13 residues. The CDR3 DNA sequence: TGTGCCAGCAAAGAGGGGAGAAACACTGAAGCTTTCTTT. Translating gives CASKEGRNTEAFF.

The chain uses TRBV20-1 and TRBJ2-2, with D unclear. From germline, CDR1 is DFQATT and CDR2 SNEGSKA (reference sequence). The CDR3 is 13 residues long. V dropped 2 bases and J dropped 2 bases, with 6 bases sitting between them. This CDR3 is CSARPVNTGELFF. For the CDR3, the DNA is TGCAGTGCTAGACCAGTAAACACCGGGGAGCTGTTTTTT.

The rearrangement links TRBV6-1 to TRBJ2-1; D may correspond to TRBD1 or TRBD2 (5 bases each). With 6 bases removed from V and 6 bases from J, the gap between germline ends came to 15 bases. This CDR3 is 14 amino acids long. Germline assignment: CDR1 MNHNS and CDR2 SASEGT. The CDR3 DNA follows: TGTGCCAGCAGGCCAGGGTATGGAGGCAATGAGCAGTTCTTC. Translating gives CASRPGYGGNEQFF.

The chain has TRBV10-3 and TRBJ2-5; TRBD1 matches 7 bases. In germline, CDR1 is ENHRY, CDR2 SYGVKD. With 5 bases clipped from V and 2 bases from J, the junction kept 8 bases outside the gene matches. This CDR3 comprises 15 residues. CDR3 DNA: TGTGCCATCAGTCTGCGACAGGGACCTCAAGAGACCCAGTACTTC. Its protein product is CAISLRQGPQETQYF.

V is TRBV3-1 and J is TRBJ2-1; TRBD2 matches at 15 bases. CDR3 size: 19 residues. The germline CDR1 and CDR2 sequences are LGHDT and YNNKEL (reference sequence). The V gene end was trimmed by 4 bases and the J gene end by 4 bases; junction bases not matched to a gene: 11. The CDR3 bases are TGTGCCAGCAGCCCTAGGACCGGGACTAGCGGGAGGTGGTACAATGAGCAGTTCTTC. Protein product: CASSPRTGTSGRWYNEQFF.

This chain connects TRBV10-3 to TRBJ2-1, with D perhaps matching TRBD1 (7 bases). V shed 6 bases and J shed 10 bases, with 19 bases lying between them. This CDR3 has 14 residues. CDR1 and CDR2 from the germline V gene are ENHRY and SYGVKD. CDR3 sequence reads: CAIRRTEGAGEQFF. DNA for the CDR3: TGTGCCATCAGACGGACGGAGGGGGCGGGAGAGCAGTTCTTC.

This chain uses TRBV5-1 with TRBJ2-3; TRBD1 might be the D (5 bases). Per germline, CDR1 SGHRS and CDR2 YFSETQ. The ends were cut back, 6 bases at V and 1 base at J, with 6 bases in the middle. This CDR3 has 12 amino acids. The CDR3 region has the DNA TGCGCCAGCAAACAGGGCACAGATACGCAGTATTTT. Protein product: CASKQGTDTQYF.

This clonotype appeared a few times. The CDR3, as DNA: TGTGCCAGCAGGGGACAGGGAAAGTCCTACGAGCAGTACTTC. Protein: CASRGQGKSYEQYF. The chain employs TRBV6-2 or TRBV6-3 and TRBJ2-7; TRBD1 matches 9 bases. Per the germline V gene, CDR1 is MNHEY and CDR2 is SVGEGT. The CDR3 sequence is 14 residues long. Losses at the gene ends were 6 bases for V and 1 base for J; bases not matched to a gene: 4.

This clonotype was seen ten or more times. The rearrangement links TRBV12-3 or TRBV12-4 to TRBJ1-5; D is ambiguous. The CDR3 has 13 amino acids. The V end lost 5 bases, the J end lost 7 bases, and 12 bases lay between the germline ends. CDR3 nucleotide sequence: TGTGCCAGCAGTCCCCAACATAAACAGCCCCAGCATTTT. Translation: CASSPQHKQPQHF.

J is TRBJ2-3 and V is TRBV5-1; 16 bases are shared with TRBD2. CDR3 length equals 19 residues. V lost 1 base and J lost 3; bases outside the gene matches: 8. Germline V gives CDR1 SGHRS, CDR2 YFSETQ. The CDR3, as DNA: TGCGCCAGCAGCTTGTACGGGACTAGCGGGGGGGCGTTTACAGATACGCAGTATTTT. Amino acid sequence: CASSLYGTSGGAFTDTQYF.

CDR3 DNA sequence: TGCGCCAGCAGCCAACCGCTAGCGGGAGGGCTAGATACGCAGTATTTT. As protein: CASSQPLAGGLDTQYF. The genes are TRBV4-3 and TRBJ2-3, with 12 nucleotides matching TRBD2. Germline CDR1 is LGHNA and CDR2 is YSLEER. There are 16 residues in the CDR3. Unmatched junction bases numbered 5, after V lost 2 bases and J lost 5 bases.

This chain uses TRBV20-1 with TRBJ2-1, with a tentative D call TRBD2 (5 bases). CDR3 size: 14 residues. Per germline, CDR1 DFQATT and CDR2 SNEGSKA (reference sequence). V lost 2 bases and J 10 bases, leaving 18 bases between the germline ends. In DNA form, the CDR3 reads TGCAGTGCTAGATCTAAAATAGCGTTCTCGGAGCAGTTCTTC. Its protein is CSARSKIAFSEQFF.

The CDR3 loop is CVPLGGGEQFF. DNA for the CDR3: TGTGTCCCATTAGGGGGCGGTGAGCAGTTCTTC. The V and J genes are TRBV6-6 and TRBJ2-1; TRBD1 agrees at 7 bases. The CDR3 spans 11 residues. The V gene's germline CDR1 is MNHNY and CDR2 SVGAGI (reference sequence).

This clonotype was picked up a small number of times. The CDR3 nucleotides read TGTGCCAGCAGTTACACCACAGGGGGACACACCGGGGAGCTGTTTTTT. It yields the protein CASSYTTGGHTGELFF. This sequence joins TRBV6-5 and TRBJ2-2; 8 nucleotides agree with TRBD1. V trimming: 2 bases; J trimming: 3 bases; junction bases outside the gene matches: 5. Per germline, CDR1 MNHEY and CDR2 SVGAGI. This CDR3 has 16 amino acids.

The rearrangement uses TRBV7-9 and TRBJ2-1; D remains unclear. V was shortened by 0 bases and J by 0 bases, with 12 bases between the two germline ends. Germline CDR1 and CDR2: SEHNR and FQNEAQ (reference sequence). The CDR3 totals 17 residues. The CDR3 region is CASSLAETWVSYNEQFF. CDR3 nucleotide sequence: TGTGCCAGCAGCTTAGCGGAGACGTGGGTCTCCTACAATGAGCAGTTCTTC.

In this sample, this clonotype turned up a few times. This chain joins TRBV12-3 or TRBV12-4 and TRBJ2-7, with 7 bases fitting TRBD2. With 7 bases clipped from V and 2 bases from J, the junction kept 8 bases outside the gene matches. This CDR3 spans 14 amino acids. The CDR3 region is CASTGTIGTYEQYF. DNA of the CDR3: TGTGCCAGCACCGGGACTATCGGCACCTACGAGCAGTACTTC.

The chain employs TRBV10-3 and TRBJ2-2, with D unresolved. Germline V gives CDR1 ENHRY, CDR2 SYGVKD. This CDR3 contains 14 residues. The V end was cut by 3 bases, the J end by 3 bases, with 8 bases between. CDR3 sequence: CAISDFRDTGELFF. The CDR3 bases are TGTGCCATCAGTGATTTTAGGGACACCGGGGAGCTGTTTTTT.

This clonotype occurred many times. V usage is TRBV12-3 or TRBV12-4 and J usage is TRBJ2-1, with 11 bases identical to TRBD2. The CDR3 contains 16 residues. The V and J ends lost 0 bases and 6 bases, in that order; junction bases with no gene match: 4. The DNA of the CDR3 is TGTGCCAGCAGTTTAGCTAGCGGGGGGGCTGGCAATGAGCAGTTCTTC. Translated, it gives CASSLASGGAGNEQFF.

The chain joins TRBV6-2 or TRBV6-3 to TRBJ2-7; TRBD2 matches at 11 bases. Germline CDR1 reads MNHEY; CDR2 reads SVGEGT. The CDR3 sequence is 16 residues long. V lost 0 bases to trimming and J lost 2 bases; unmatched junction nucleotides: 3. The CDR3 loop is CASSYSSGRVTYEQYF. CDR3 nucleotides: TGTGCCAGCAGTTACTCTAGCGGGAGGGTAACCTACGAGCAGTACTTC.